These 15 T cell receptor beta chains came from one sample sequenced in a study of shared clonotypes between healthy human individuals (dated by TCRdb to 2020 to 2021). The library came from the immunoSEQ multiplex PCR assay. TCRdb took over this immuneACCESS table, retaining in-frame rearrangements with V and J assigned. Such tables are incomplete; in checked studies, under half of the missing clones stem from an unresolved V gene, and the remainder is unexplained. The sample table holds about 2 million clones, of which about 95% were seen once. The top ten hold 0.9% to 1.5% of the sample. CD8 naive samples were CD45RO-negative cells positively selected for CCR7, giving a CD45RA+CCR7+ population that excluded TemRA cells. Sequencing input: naive CD8+ T cells sorted from blood. In the paper's terms, the cell subset or site label means: CD45RA+CCR7+. The receptors stem from a man younger than 35 in good health.

The rearrangement uses TRBV4-3 and TRBJ2-5; D unresolved. Germline V CDR1 and CDR2: LGHNA, YSLEER. Trimming stripped 11 bases from V and 4 bases from J, with 17 bases between. This CDR3 region has 13 residues. CDR3 residues: CALKGWARETQYF. The CDR3, as DNA: TGCGCCCTCAAGGGCTGGGCTCGAGAGACCCAGTACTTC.

The J gene is TRBJ1-3, the V gene TRBV10-3; no reliable D call. The CDR3 runs 14 residues. Germline values: CDR1 ENHRY, CDR2 SYGVKD. Trimming pared 3 bases from V and 4 bases from J, leaving 10 bases between. This CDR3 is CAISEAGIGNTIYF. The CDR3 bases are TGTGCCATCAGTGAAGCGGGGATCGGAAACACCATATATTTT.

The chain has TRBV27 and TRBJ1-5, with TRBD1 as a possible D gene (6 bases). Trimming left V 6 bases short and J 3 bases short, with 15 bases between. This CDR3 has 15 amino acids. The germline V gene encodes CDR1 MNHEY and CDR2 SMNVEV (reference sequence). In DNA, the CDR3 is TGTGCCAGCAGCCCCTCACAGGGAGTCAATCAGCCCCAGCATTTT. The encoded protein is CASSPSQGVNQPQHF.

This chain links TRBV4-1 with TRBJ1-1; no clear D gene. CDR1 is MGHRA and CDR2 is YSYEKL in the germline V gene. Trimming shortened V by 3 bases and J by 5 bases, and 16 bases separated the two germline ends. This CDR3 is 15 amino acids long. CDR3 amino acids: CASSQGLWVGTEAFF. In nucleotides, the CDR3 is TGCGCCAGCAGCCAGGGTCTTTGGGTCGGGACTGAAGCTTTCTTT.

The genes are TRBV9 and TRBJ1-1; D not certain. The CDR3 has 13 amino acids. V was cut by 4 bases and J by 1 base, with 8 bases left in between. CDR1 SGDLS and CDR2 YYNGEE come from the germline V gene. The CDR3 region has the DNA TGTGCCAGCAGCCCGGAGGAGAACACTGAAGCTTTCTTT. Encoded protein: CASSPEENTEAFF.

The chain carries TRBV4-1 and TRBJ2-7, with no clear D. Germline CDR1 reads MGHRA; CDR2 reads YSYEKL. Between the trimmed V and J ends, which lost 4 bases and 2 bases, there was a span of 15 bases. This CDR3 has 15 residues. The chain's CDR3 is CASSPKSSGPYEQYF. CDR3 DNA: TGCGCCAGCAGCCCAAAGTCCTCAGGACCCTACGAGCAGTACTTC.

This rearrangement joins TRBV6-1 to TRBJ2-3; no clear D gene. This CDR3 comprises 12 residues. The germline gives CDR1 MNHNS, CDR2 SASEGT. Trimming took off 3 bases at V and 4 bases at J, with 5 bases between the two ends. CDR3 nucleotide sequence: TGTGCCAGCAGTGATTCCTCAGATACGCAGTATTTT. As protein: CASSDSSDTQYF.

This chain uses TRBV27 with TRBJ1-5, with 7 bases matching TRBD1. This CDR3 region has 15 residues. The germline V gene has CDR1 MNHEY and CDR2 SMNVEV (reference sequence). V gave up 4 bases and J gave up 7 bases; unmatched junction bases: 10. The CDR3 DNA is TGTGCCAGCAGTTCGGGACAGTGGGAGGACCAGCCCCAGCATTTT. Protein: CASSSGQWEDQPQHF.

The CDR3 region has the DNA TGTGCCAGCAGCTTAGAATCCGGACAGGGAACCTACGAGCAGTACTTC. It codes for CASSLESGQGTYEQYF. The gene calls are TRBV7-6 and TRBJ2-7; TRBD1 matches at 8 bases. V shed 1 base and J 2 bases; nucleotides not matched to a gene: 7. The germline V gene has CDR1 SGHVS and CDR2 FNYEAQ. The CDR3 spans 16 residues.

V usage is TRBV28 and J usage is TRBJ1-1; a weak D match, TRBD1 (6 bases). The CDR3 is 18 residues long. V was trimmed by 4 bases and J by 4 bases, leaving 25 bases between them. Germline loops: CDR1 MDHEN, CDR2 SYDVKM. The CDR3 spells CASSSPLRGALRTTEAFF. The CDR3 region has the DNA TGTGCCAGCAGTTCACCGTTAAGGGGGGCTCTGCGAACCACTGAAGCTTTCTTT. Full variable domain (rest looked up from reference TRBV28 and TRBJ1-1): DVKVTQSSRYLVKRTGEKVFLECVQDMDHENMFWYRQDPGLGLRLIYFSYDVKMKEKGDIPEGYSVSREKKERFSLILESASTNQTSMYLCASSSPLRGALRTTEAFFGQGTRLTVV.

The chain carries TRBV13 and TRBJ2-1; 8 bases agree with TRBD1. Germline loops: CDR1 PRHDT, CDR2 FYEKMQ (reference sequence). The V segment lost 5 bases and the J segment 7 bases; nucleotides outside the gene matches: 10. CDR3 length: 15 amino acids. The CDR3 loop reads CASSTSGGAGNEQFF. As DNA, the CDR3 is TGTGCCAGCAGCACCTCAGGGGGCGCGGGGAATGAGCAGTTCTTC.

V gene TRBV5-4 combines with J gene TRBJ1-3; tentatively, D is TRBD1 (6 bases). The ends were cut back, 3 bases at V and 4 bases at J, with 20 bases in the middle. The length of the CDR3 is 17 residues. CDR1 and CDR2 (germline): SGHNT, YYREEE (reference sequence). CDR3 protein: CASSSDARGLSGNTIYF. In nucleotides, the CDR3 is TGTGCCAGCAGCTCGGATGCGCGGGGGCTATCCGGAAACACCATATATTTT.

V gene TRBV30 combines with J gene TRBJ1-4; TRBD1 is a possible D gene (5 bases). Trimming shortened V by 6 bases and J by 5 bases, and 19 bases separated the two germline ends. Looked up from germline, CDR1 is GTSNPN and CDR2 is SVGIG (reference sequence). The CDR3 loop spans 15 amino acids. For the CDR3, the DNA is TGTGCCTGCAGGGAAAACTGGCTGAACAATGAAAAACTGTTTTTT. It translates to CACRENWLNNEKLFF.

The chain uses TRBV7-3 and TRBJ2-2, with 9 nucleotides matching TRBD1. V trimming: 6 bases; J trimming: 4 bases; junction bases outside the gene matches: 6. CDR3 size: 15 residues. Germline loops: CDR1 SGHTA, CDR2 FQGTGA. The CDR3 reads CASSLQGAATGELFF. The CDR3 coding sequence is TGTGCCAGCAGTTTACAGGGGGCGGCCACCGGGGAGCTGTTTTTT. Together with reference TRBV7-3 and TRBJ2-2, the CDR3 gives the full variable domain: GAGVSQTPSNKVTEKGKYVELRCDPISGHTALYWYRQSLGQGPEFLIYFQGTGAADDSGLPNDRFFAVRPEGSVSTLKIQRTERGDSAVYLCASSLQGAATGELFFGEGSRLTVL.

The rearrangement joins TRBV9 to TRBJ2-3; 12 bases fit TRBD2. CDR3 length equals 16 residues. The germline V gene encodes CDR1 SGDLS and CDR2 YYNGEE. V gave up 3 bases and J gave up 5 bases; unmatched junction bases: 7. The CDR3, as DNA: TGTGCCAGCAGCGCGGCTAGCGGGGGGGCTGGAGATACGCAGTATTTT. Amino acid sequence: CASSAASGGAGDTQYF.